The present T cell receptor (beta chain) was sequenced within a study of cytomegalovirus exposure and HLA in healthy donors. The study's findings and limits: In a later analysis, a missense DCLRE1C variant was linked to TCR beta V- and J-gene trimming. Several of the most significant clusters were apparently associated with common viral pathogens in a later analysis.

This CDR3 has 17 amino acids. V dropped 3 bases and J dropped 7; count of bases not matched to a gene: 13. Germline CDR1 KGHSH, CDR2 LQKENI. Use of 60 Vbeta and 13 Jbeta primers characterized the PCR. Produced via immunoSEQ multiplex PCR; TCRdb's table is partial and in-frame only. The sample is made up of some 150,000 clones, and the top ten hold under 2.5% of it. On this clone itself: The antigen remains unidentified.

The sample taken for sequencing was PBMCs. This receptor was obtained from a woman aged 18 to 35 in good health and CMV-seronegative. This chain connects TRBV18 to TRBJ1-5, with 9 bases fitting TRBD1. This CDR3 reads CASSPVGTGIMVQPQHF. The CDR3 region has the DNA TGTGCCAGCTCACCGGTAGGGACAGGGATTATGGTGCAGCCCCAGCATTTT.